The 8 T cell receptor beta chains in this list originate from one sample, sequenced in a study of OX40 agonist ivuxolimab in advanced cancers. Assay: immunoSEQ multiplex PCR; the TCRdb copy retains only in-frame clones and omits some. Of approximately 68,000 clones listed, about 90% are singletons. The specimen comprised CD4+ or CD8+ T cells sorted from blood, sampled in a trial of the OX40 agonist ivuxolimab. These receptors originate from an adult with an advanced solid tumor such as melanoma, head and neck, liver or kidney cancer.

This clone showed up just once. This chain joins TRBV27 and TRBJ1-1, with 7 bases fitting TRBD1. CDR1 is MNHEY, CDR2 SMNVEV, per germline (reference sequence). The length of the CDR3 is 16 residues. The V gene end was trimmed by 6 bases and the J gene end by 0 bases; junction bases not matched to a gene: 10. The CDR3 bases are TGTGCCAGCAGCCAACGGGGGACAGTCATGAACACTGAAGCTTTCTTT. It codes for CASSQRGTVMNTEAFF.

The rearrangement uses TRBV18 and TRBJ2-7; the D gene is possibly TRBD1 (5 bases). The CDR3 runs 13 residues. Deletions cut 3 bases from V and 4 bases from J, with 10 bases between. The V gene's germline CDR1 is KGHSH and CDR2 LQKENI. In DNA form, the CDR3 reads TGTGCCAGCTCACCCGCCAGGGCGTACGAGCAGTACTTC. Its translation is CASSPARAYEQYF.

This clone was seen only once. This chain connects TRBV9 to TRBJ1-3; D gene uncertain. The CDR3 sequence is 16 residues long. Between the trimmed V and J ends, which lost 3 bases and 0 bases, there was a span of 13 bases. Germline values: CDR1 SGDLS, CDR2 YYNGEE. CDR3 sequence reads: CASSEAQGSSGNTIYF. In DNA form, the CDR3 reads TGTGCCAGCAGCGAGGCCCAAGGGAGCTCTGGAAACACCATATATTTT.

The CDR3 region has the DNA TGTGCTAGTGGTTTGGGAGAGACCCAGTACTTC. Its translation is CASGLGETQYF. The rearrangement links TRBV12-5 to TRBJ2-5; D gene unclear. V dropped 1 base and J dropped 4 bases, with 1 base sitting between them. Germline CDR1 reads LGHNT; CDR2 reads FRNRAP. The CDR3 runs 11 residues.

The V call is TRBV6-1, the J call TRBJ2-7; D gene uncertain. Germline V gene sequence: CDR1 MNHNS, CDR2 SASEGT. This CDR3 spans 15 amino acids. Trimming shortened V by 2 bases and J by 0 bases, and 11 bases separated the two germline ends. In DNA form, the CDR3 reads TGTGCCAGCAGTGAATCTCAGGTCTCCTCCTACGAGCAGTACTTC. Amino acid sequence: CASSESQVSSYEQYF.

This clone showed up just once. Mismatch with germline at one junction end may stem from a read error. The rearrangement joins TRBV7-7 to TRBJ2-7, with D hard to call. Germline V gene lookup returns CDR1 SSHAT and CDR2 FNYEAQ (reference sequence). The CDR3 extends over 10 amino acids. This chain's CDR3 is CASRPDVGYF. Here the CDR3 DNA reads TGTGCTAGCAGGCCCGATGTGGGGTACTTC.

This clone was counted a single time. V usage is TRBV6-5 and J usage is TRBJ2-2, with 9 bases lining up with TRBD1. Germline V gene lookup returns CDR1 MNHEY and CDR2 SVGAGI. With 6 bases clipped from V and 3 bases from J, the junction kept 5 bases outside the gene matches. The CDR3 has 15 residues. CDR3 nucleotides: TGTGCCAGCAGAACTGGACAGGGGTACACCGGGGAGCTGTTTTTT. Translating it yields CASRTGQGYTGELFF.

The chain employs TRBV10-3 and TRBJ2-3; 7 nucleotides align to TRBD2. Losses at the gene ends were 8 bases for V and 1 base for J; bases not matched to a gene: 9. This CDR3 region has 15 residues. The germline V gene has CDR1 ENHRY and CDR2 SYGVKD. CDR3 bases: TGTGCCATCCAATCTAGCGGTGGAGGCACAGATACGCAGTATTTT. It codes for CAIQSSGGGTDTQYF.